The clone carrying this T cell receptor (beta chain) was recorded a few times. Its specificity is not known. Generated by immunoSEQ multiplex PCR, the TCRdb table keeps only in-frame clones and is missing some. The sample has roughly 20,000 clones, about four fifths seen once. This sample is part of a study of somatic mutations in cytotoxic T cells in rheumatoid arthritis. General study findings and limits: Among rheumatoid arthritis patients and age-matched healthy controls, CD8+ T-cell clonality was not significantly different.

The V end lost 5 bases, the J end lost 4 bases, and 12 bases lay between the germline ends. Germline V lookup: CDR1 LNHDA, CDR2 SQIVND (reference sequence). CDR3 length: 14 amino acids. Isolating CD4+ and CD8+ cells involved positive magnetic bead selection on an AutoMACS. Their purity was then checked by flow cytometry. This receptor was obtained from an adult with rheumatoid arthritis. The chain combines TRBV19 with TRBJ1-5, with a weak D call TRBD1 (5 bases). The sample was CD8+ T cells sorted from blood. The chain's CDR3 is CASSWGNTNQPQHF. The DNA of the CDR3 is TGTGCCAGTAGTTGGGGGAATACGAATCAGCCCCAGCATTTT.